The next 32 T cell receptor beta chains were all read from a single sample in a study of graft-versus-host responses after intestinal transplantation. Repertoires were generated with immunoSEQ multiplex PCR, while TCRdb's copy carries only in-frame clones and drops some. The table includes about 90,000 clones, about 91% detected once. These TCRs' antigens remain unknown. Sequences were derived from unstimulated CD4+ T cells sorted from spleen or lymph node cells, sampled before transplant. The source is a human donor who was the organ donor for an intestinal transplant.

This clone was recorded once. The rearrangement joins TRBV25-1 to TRBJ2-2; tentative D call: TRBD1 (5 bases). This CDR3 region has 16 residues. Trimming took 4 bases from V and 1 from J, leaving 13 bases between them. Germline V gene sequence: CDR1 MGHDK, CDR2 SYGVNS. CDR3 region: CASSGRGYWNTGELFF. CDR3 nucleotides: TGTGCCAGCAGTGGAAGGGGTTATTGGAACACCGGGGAGCTGTTTTTT.

This rearrangement joins TRBV15 to TRBJ2-7; 12 bases line up with TRBD1. V was pared by 6 bases and J by 4 bases, with 7 bases of the junction left unmatched. Germline V lookup: CDR1 LNHNV, CDR2 YYDKDF (reference sequence). The CDR3 loop spans 15 amino acids. This CDR3 reads CATSRLGQGAYEQYF. The CDR3 coding sequence is TGTGCCACCAGTCGACTGGGACAGGGGGCGTACGAGCAGTACTTC.

The rearrangement uses TRBV4-2 and TRBJ1-2, with 8 positions matching TRBD1. The CDR3 spans 14 residues. Germline CDR1 is LGHNA and CDR2 is YNFKEQ. Germline trimming cut 1 base from V and 2 bases from J; bases unmatched to any gene: 0. The CDR3 loop reads CASSQGTGNYGYTF. The CDR3 DNA reads as TGTGCCAGCAGCCAAGGGACAGGGAACTATGGCTACACCTTC.

This sequence joins TRBV5-6 and TRBJ2-5, with 8 bases fitting TRBD1. CDR1 is SGHDT, CDR2 YYEEEE, per germline. This CDR3 region has 17 residues. Trimming removed 0 bases from V and 2 bases from J; junction bases left unmatched: 9. In DNA, the CDR3 is TGTGCCAGCAGCTTGGGGTGGGGGACAGGCGCACAAGAGACCCAGTACTTC. Amino acids: CASSLGWGTGAQETQYF.

This chain links TRBV7-2 with TRBJ1-5; no clear D gene. Germline CDR1 is SGHTA and CDR2 is FQGNSA. V was shortened by 1 base and J by 4 bases, with 11 bases between the two germline ends. This CDR3 has 15 amino acids. CDR3 nucleotides: TGTGCCAGCAGCTTAGTATCCAGCGCTAATCAGCCCCAGCATTTT. This sequence encodes CASSLVSSANQPQHF.

V and J are TRBV19 and TRBJ2-3; D might be TRBD2 (6 bases). The CDR3 runs to 16 residues. The V gene lost 2 bases and the J gene lost 3 bases, with 15 bases spanning the gap. Germline assignment: CDR1 LNHDA and CDR2 SQIVND (reference sequence). The CDR3 spells CASSIRGGFWTDTQYF. The CDR3 nucleotides are TGTGCCAGTAGTATAAGAGGAGGGTTTTGGACAGATACGCAGTATTTT.

This clone turned up a few times. The chain is built from TRBV6-6 and TRBJ1-3, with 8 bases that match TRBD1. Trimming removed 0 bases from V and 3 bases from J; junction bases left unmatched: 1. This CDR3 comprises 15 residues. CDR1 and CDR2 (germline): MNHNY, SVGAGI (reference sequence). The CDR3 DNA sequence: TGTGCCAGCAGTTACTCACAGGGGGGTGGAAACACCATATATTTT. Translated: CASSYSQGGGNTIYF.

V is TRBV19 and J is TRBJ1-1, with TRBD1 matching 7 bases. CDR1 is LNHDA, CDR2 SQIVND, per germline (reference sequence). The CDR3 covers 15 residues. The ends lost 3 bases at V and 2 bases at J; junction bases unmatched: 6. The CDR3 protein is CASSIWTGDNTEAFF. In DNA form, the CDR3 reads TGTGCCAGTAGTATCTGGACAGGAGACAACACTGAAGCTTTCTTT.

The CDR3 nucleotides read TGTGCCAGCAGTGCCGTCCCGGGACAGGGGGCGAGCACTGAAGCTTTCTTT. Protein sequence: CASSAVPGQGASTEAFF. The chain has TRBV6-4 and TRBJ1-1; 12 bases are a match to TRBD1. Germline V CDR1 and CDR2: MRHNA, SNTAGT. V was clipped by 4 bases and J by 4 bases; unmatched bases: 10. This CDR3 has 17 amino acids.

The chain combines TRBV20-1 with TRBJ2-5, with D maybe TRBD2 (6 bases). Germline CDR1 is DFQATT and CDR2 is SNEGSKA (reference sequence). This CDR3 has 11 residues. Trimming removed 3 bases at V and 10 bases at J, with 12 bases between. CDR3 nucleotide sequence: TGCAGTGCTAGGGGAGGAGAGGTCCAGTACTTC. Translated: CSARGGEVQYF.

The chain recombines TRBV5-6 with TRBJ2-5, with 8 positions matching TRBD2. The germline V gene has CDR1 SGHDT and CDR2 YYEEEE. V was pared by 1 base and J by 2 bases, with 7 bases of the junction left unmatched. The CDR3 runs to 16 residues. The CDR3 sequence: CASSLFQAGVQETQYF. The DNA for the CDR3 is TGTGCCAGCAGCTTGTTCCAAGCGGGAGTACAAGAGACCCAGTACTTC. The full variable domain, rest sourced from reference TRBV5-6 and TRBJ2-5, is DAGVTQSPTHLIKTRGQQVTLRCSPKSGHDTVSWYQQALGQGPQFIFQYYEEEERQRGNFPDRFSGHQFPNYSSELNVNALLLGDSALYLCASSLFQAGVQETQYFGPGTRLLVL.

This sequence joins TRBV9 and TRBJ1-3, with D possibly TRBD1 on 5 matching bases. CDR3 length equals 14 residues. Between the trimmed V and J ends, which lost 3 bases and 4 bases, there was a span of 11 bases. In germline, CDR1 is SGDLS, CDR2 YYNGEE. CDR3 sequence reads: CASSGEAGGNTIYF. As DNA, the CDR3 is TGTGCCAGCAGCGGGGAGGCAGGGGGAAACACCATATATTTT.

This clone was counted a few times. The genes are TRBV5-4 and TRBJ2-2, with D hard to call. Germline CDR1 reads SGHNT; CDR2 reads YYREEE (reference sequence). The CDR3 has 15 amino acids. V lost 1 base and J 1 base, leaving 8 bases between the germline ends. The CDR3 sequence is CASSLNPGNTGELFF. Here the CDR3 DNA reads TGTGCCAGCAGCTTGAATCCAGGGAACACCGGGGAGCTGTTTTTT.

The chain combines TRBV5-4 with TRBJ2-7; maybe TRBD2 (5 bases). This CDR3 has 14 amino acids. The germline V gene encodes CDR1 SGHNT and CDR2 YYREEE (reference sequence). V lost 3 bases to trimming and J lost 4 bases, with 14 bases between them. The chain's CDR3 is CASSSPGIHYEQYF. For the CDR3, the DNA is TGTGCCAGCAGCTCACCGGGGATCCATTACGAGCAGTACTTC.

The chain carries TRBV4-1 and TRBJ1-2; no reliable D call. The V end lost 0 bases, the J end lost 1 base, and 9 bases lay between the germline ends. The CDR3 has 15 residues. The germline CDR1 and CDR2 sequences are MGHRA and YSYEKL. The CDR3 sequence: CASSQDNGHNYGYTF. Written as DNA, the CDR3 is TGCGCCAGCAGCCAAGATAATGGGCATAACTATGGCTACACCTTC.

V is TRBV11-3 and J is TRBJ2-6; 7 bases fit TRBD1. V gave up 4 bases and J gave up 5 bases; unmatched junction bases: 11. Germline V CDR1 and CDR2: SGHNT, YENEEA. The CDR3 is 17 residues long. The CDR3 loop is CASSSGQDTLWANVLTF. Here the CDR3 DNA reads TGTGCCAGCAGCTCCGGACAGGACACACTTTGGGCCAACGTCCTGACTTTC.

The chain uses TRBV5-4 and TRBJ1-2, with D tentatively TRBD1 (5 bases). V lost 0 bases to trimming and J lost 5 bases, with 11 bases between them. The CDR3 contains 14 residues. Germline CDR1 reads SGHNT; CDR2 reads YYREEE (reference sequence). This CDR3 is CASSLEGPRYGYTF. The CDR3, as DNA: TGTGCCAGCAGCTTGGAGGGGCCTCGTTATGGCTACACCTTC.

CDR3 residues: CASSTDTYGYTF. The CDR3 DNA sequence: TGTGCCAGTAGCACCGACACCTATGGCTACACCTTC. This chain connects TRBV19 to TRBJ1-2; D remains ambiguous. The V end lost 6 bases, the J end lost 4 bases, and 9 bases lay between the germline ends. The CDR3 spans 12 residues. Per the germline V gene, CDR1 is LNHDA and CDR2 is SQIVND (reference sequence).

In this sample, this clone turned up once. This chain links TRBV6-1 with TRBJ1-2; possibly TRBD1 for D (5 bases). The CDR3 has 16 residues. The germline V gene encodes CDR1 MNHNS and CDR2 SASEGT. Trimming stripped 2 bases from V and 3 bases from J, with 16 bases between. As DNA, the CDR3 is TGTGCCAGCAGTGAACATGGAGGGGCGAGACACTATGGCTACACCTTC. This translates into CASSEHGGARHYGYTF.

The chain links TRBV9 to TRBJ2-2; D might be TRBD1 (5 bases). Trimming pared 5 bases from V and 2 bases from J, leaving 16 bases between. Germline V gene data show CDR1 as SGDLS and CDR2 as YYNGEE. This CDR3 is built from 16 residues. The CDR3 reads CASRGKATDNTGELFF. Written as DNA, the CDR3 is TGTGCCAGCAGAGGAAAGGCGACAGATAACACCGGGGAGCTGTTTTTT.

The V and J genes are TRBV6-1 and TRBJ2-5; possibly TRBD1 for D (6 bases). The end of the DNA aligns better with TRBJ2-7, so the J call may be wrong. Germline CDR1 and CDR2: MNHNS and SASEGT. The CDR3 is 14 amino acids. In nucleotides, the CDR3 is TGTGCCAGCAGTGACCGACACAGGGCGACCGAGCAGTACTTC. It encodes CASSDRHRATEQYF.

The chain uses TRBV18 and TRBJ2-2; D is uncertain. The CDR3 runs to 14 residues. Germline-derived CDR1 and CDR2 are KGHSH and LQKENI. Trimming shortened V by 3 bases and J by 6 bases, and 11 bases separated the two germline ends. This CDR3 reads CASSPFLQPGELFF. In nucleotides, the CDR3 is TGTGCCAGCTCACCCTTCTTACAGCCCGGGGAGCTGTTTTTT.

The chain links TRBV29-1 to TRBJ1-2; D ambiguous. The length of the CDR3 is 13 residues. The germline V gene encodes CDR1 SQVTM and CDR2 ANQGSEA. The V gene lost 6 bases and the J gene lost 4 bases, with 15 bases spanning the gap. CDR3 loop: CSVLDGKVYGYTF. The CDR3 bases are TGCAGCGTCCTAGACGGAAAAGTCTATGGCTACACCTTC.

The V call is TRBV15, the J call TRBJ1-3, with D uncertain. Germline V CDR1 and CDR2: LNHNV, YYDKDF (reference sequence). The V gene lost 0 bases and the J gene lost 0 bases, with 6 bases spanning the gap. This CDR3 comprises 15 residues. The CDR3 sequence is CATSRELHSGNTIYF. Here the CDR3 DNA reads TGTGCCACCAGCAGAGAACTTCACTCTGGAAACACCATATATTTT.

This chain links TRBV19 with TRBJ2-7; possible D gene TRBD2, 5 bases. V was clipped by 1 base and J by 2 bases, with 9 bases between them. The CDR3 has 14 residues. Germline CDR1 LNHDA, CDR2 SQIVND (reference sequence). CDR3 loop: CASSIGLGAYEQYF. In nucleotides, the CDR3 is TGTGCCAGTAGTATAGGCTTGGGAGCCTACGAGCAGTACTTC.

The chain is built from TRBV5-8 and TRBJ2-6, with D possibly TRBD1 on 5 matching bases. The CDR3 covers 16 residues. The germline V gene encodes CDR1 SGHTS and CDR2 YDEGEE. V gave up 4 bases and J gave up 1 base, with 12 bases separating them. The CDR3 nucleotides read TGTGCCAGCAGCCCAGGGTCCCTGTCTGGGGCCAACGTCCTGACTTTC. Translating gives CASSPGSLSGANVLTF.

DNA of the CDR3: TGCGCCAGCAGTGAGTTGATGAGCGGTGAGCAGTTCTTC. This translates into CASSELMSGEQFF. The chain recombines TRBV10-1 with TRBJ2-1, with D possibly being TRBD2 (5 bases). CDR3 length equals 13 residues. Trimming took off 1 base at V and 9 bases at J, with 10 bases between the two ends. CDR1 is WNHNN, CDR2 SYGVQD, per germline (reference sequence).

The sample holds one count of this clone. This chain connects TRBV7-8 to TRBJ2-1, with a possible D match to TRBD1 (5 bases). The V gene lost 3 bases and the J gene lost 6 bases, with 9 bases spanning the gap. This CDR3 comprises 13 residues. Germline V gene lookup returns CDR1 SGHVS and CDR2 FQNEAQ. CDR3 bases: TGTGCCAGCAGCTTGGGCAGGGCCAATGAGCAGTTCTTC. It specifies CASSLGRANEQFF.

The J gene is TRBJ2-1, the V gene TRBV2, with 7 bases aligning to TRBD1. The CDR3 sequence is 15 residues long. Germline CDR1 is SNHLY and CDR2 is FYNNEI. V dropped 7 bases and J dropped 6; count of bases not matched to a gene: 12. The CDR3 sequence: CASNMDRSFFNEQFF. CDR3 coding DNA: TGTGCCAGCAATATGGACAGGTCTTTTTTCAATGAGCAGTTCTTC.

The V and J genes are TRBV5-1 and TRBJ2-2; the match to TRBD2 covers 11 bases. Germline CDR1 and CDR2: SGHRS and YFSETQ. Trimming at V came to 4 bases and at J to 1 base, leaving 6 bases not matched to a gene. The CDR3 runs 17 residues. The CDR3 reads CASSGTSGALNTGELFF. The CDR3 DNA reads TGCGCCAGCAGCGGGACTAGCGGCGCTTTGAACACCGGGGAGCTGTTTTTT.

This chain links TRBV7-9 with TRBJ2-7; 7 bases are a match to TRBD1. From germline, CDR1 is SEHNR and CDR2 FQNEAQ (reference sequence). Trimming removed 1 base from V and 9 bases from J; junction bases left unmatched: 12. This CDR3 has 15 amino acids. CDR3 amino acids: CASSLEGQRSTTQYF. The CDR3 DNA reads TGTGCCAGCAGCTTAGAGGGACAGAGATCTACGACGCAGTACTTC.

This chain uses TRBV4-1 with TRBJ2-3, with 8 bases identical to TRBD2. The germline V gene encodes CDR1 MGHRA and CDR2 YSYEKL. Germline trimming cut 0 bases from V and 5 bases from J; bases unmatched to any gene: 10. The CDR3 is 17 residues long. The DNA for the CDR3 is TGCGCCAGCAGCCAAGATGGGACGGGAGGGCCGGTAGATACGCAGTATTTT. This gives the protein CASSQDGTGGPVDTQYF.